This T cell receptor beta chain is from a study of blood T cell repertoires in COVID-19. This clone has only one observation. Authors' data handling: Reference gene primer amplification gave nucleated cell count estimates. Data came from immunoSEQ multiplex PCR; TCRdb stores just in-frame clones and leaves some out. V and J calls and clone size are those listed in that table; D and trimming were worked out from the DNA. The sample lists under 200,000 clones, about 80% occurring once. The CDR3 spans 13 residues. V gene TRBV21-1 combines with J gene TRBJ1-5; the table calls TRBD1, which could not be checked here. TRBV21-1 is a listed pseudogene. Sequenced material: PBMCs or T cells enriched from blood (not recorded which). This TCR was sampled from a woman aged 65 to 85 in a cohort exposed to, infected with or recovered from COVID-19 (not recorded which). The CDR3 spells CASSKEGVRPQHF. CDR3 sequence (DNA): TGTGCCAGCAGCAAAGAGGGGGTCCGGCCCCAGCATTTT.